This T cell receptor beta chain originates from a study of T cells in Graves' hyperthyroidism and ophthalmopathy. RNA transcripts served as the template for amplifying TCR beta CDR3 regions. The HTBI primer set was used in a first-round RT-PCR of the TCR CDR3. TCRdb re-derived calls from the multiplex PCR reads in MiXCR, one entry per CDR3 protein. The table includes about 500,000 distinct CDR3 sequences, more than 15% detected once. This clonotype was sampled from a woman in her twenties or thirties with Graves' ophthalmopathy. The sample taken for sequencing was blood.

The CDR3 loop reads CASSLRGPGVSGYGYTF. CDR3 DNA sequence: TGTGCCAGCAGCTTAAGGGGCCCGGGCGTTAGCGGCTATGGCTACACCTTC. The J gene is TRBJ1-2, the V gene TRBV7-2; D is perhaps TRBD1 (5 bases). The CDR3 covers 17 residues. CDR1 and CDR2 from the germline V gene are SGHTA and FQGNSA. Deletions cut 2 bases from V and 4 bases from J, with 20 bases between.